This TCR beta chain was recovered during a study of T cell repertoires in cytomegalovirus infection. Study-wide background: The authors used CMV epitopes that were HLA-C-restricted (recently identified) and HLA-B-restricted (well studied). Public TCR beta signatures provided an indication of both CMV infection and a matching HLA type.

The CDR3 contains 15 residues. V was clipped by 6 bases and J by 4 bases; unmatched bases: 7. Germline CDR1 is MNHGY and CDR2 is SAAAGT. TCRdb reanalysed the reads using MiXCR and keeps one entry per CDR3 protein. In the table there are approximately 770,000 distinct CDR3 sequences, 25% to 30% of which are singletons. Study observations and caveats: In two of eight donors, the top clonotype was HLA-C-restricted CMV-specific. The study identified carriers of CMV plus the relevant HLA from cumulative public TCR beta family frequency.

About this clonotype: What it binds is unknown.

The specimen was cultured CD8+ T cells from PBMCs, collected from culture after CMV antigen stimulation. The chain couples TRBV6-8 to TRBJ2-1, with 9 bases lining up with TRBD2. The TCR originated in a human donor in good health (CMV status not recorded). Some clones in this sample may be carry-over from other donors' samples. CDR3 sequence: CASRLSGGVYNEQFF. CDR3 coding DNA: TGTGCCAGCAGACTTAGCGGGGGAGTTTACAATGAGCAGTTCTTC.